This passage covers 21 T cell receptor beta chains from one sample sequenced in a study of neurological immune-mediated disorders. From the 5' RACE reads, TCRdb called clonotypes with MiXCR, one entry per CDR3 protein. Among 55,000 to 65,000 distinct CDR3 sequences, about 3.5% were seen once, and the ten largest hold around 2.1%. The sequencing input was PBMCs. The receptors originated from a woman in her forties or fifties with multiple sclerosis.

This clonotype was picked up many times. The chain employs TRBV7-2 and TRBJ1-4; 8 bases line up with TRBD1. The CDR3 has 13 residues. Germline-derived CDR1 and CDR2 are SGHTA and FQGNSA. Trimming at V came to 5 bases and at J to 8 bases, leaving 4 bases not matched to a gene. The CDR3 DNA follows: TGTGCCAGCAGCCCTAGACAGGGGGAAAAACTGTTTTTT. Amino acid sequence: CASSPRQGEKLFF.

The table lists this clonotype with a few counts. The chain uses TRBV7-9 and TRBJ2-7, with D unclear. CDR1 SEHNR and CDR2 FQNEAQ come from the germline V gene (reference sequence). The CDR3 has 14 amino acids. The V and J ends lost 5 bases and 1 base respectively, with 12 bases between them. This chain's CDR3 is CASSTDGKSYEQYF. DNA of the CDR3: TGTGCCAGCAGCACGGACGGAAAGTCCTACGAGCAGTACTTC.

This clonotype was counted many times. The rearrangement uses TRBV4-2 and TRBJ1-4; D may be TRBD1 (6 bases). The CDR3 totals 17 residues. The V end lost 4 bases, the J end lost 3 bases, and 18 bases lay between the germline ends. Germline V gene sequence: CDR1 LGHNA, CDR2 YNFKEQ. In DNA form, the CDR3 reads TGTGCCAGCAGCCCCCGGGGGACATACGGAGCTAATGAAAAACTGTTTTTT. Residues: CASSPRGTYGANEKLFF.

At least ten counts were recorded for this clonotype. The chain employs TRBV5-1 and TRBJ1-1; TRBD1 might be the D (5 bases). The germline V gene encodes CDR1 SGHRS and CDR2 YFSETQ. V lost 0 bases and J lost 2, with 8 bases in between. There are 14 residues in the CDR3. Here the CDR3 reads CASSLGGINTEAFF. CDR3 DNA sequence: TGCGCCAGCAGCTTGGGGGGGATCAACACTGAAGCTTTCTTT.

The chain joins TRBV6-2 or TRBV6-3 to TRBJ2-1; possibly TRBD1 or TRBD2 for D (7 bases each). The germline gives CDR1 MNHEY, CDR2 SVGEGT. Trimming left V 6 bases short and J 9 bases short, with 21 bases between. The CDR3 is 15 amino acids. The chain's CDR3 is CASSRGGTTTIEQFF. CDR3 DNA: TGTGCCAGCAGCAGGGGGGGGACTACCACAATTGAGCAGTTCTTC.

This clonotype was found many times. The rearrangement uses TRBV6-2 or TRBV6-3 and TRBJ2-7; D perhaps matches TRBD2 (5 bases). Between the trimmed V and J ends, which lost 5 bases and 2 bases, there was a span of 7 bases. Germline V gives CDR1 MNHEY, CDR2 SVGEGT. CDR3 size: 12 residues. The CDR3 reads CASSREPYEQYF. The DNA for the CDR3 is TGTGCCAGCAGTCGGGAACCCTACGAGCAGTACTTC.

This clonotype was counted at least ten times. Here the CDR3 reads CSVEERATSRNTQYF. CDR3 DNA sequence: TGCAGCGTTGAAGAAAGGGCGACTAGCAGGAATACGCAGTATTTT. This rearrangement joins TRBV29-1 to TRBJ2-3, with 7 bases fitting TRBD2. The V gene end was trimmed by 0 bases and the J gene end by 7 bases; junction bases not matched to a gene: 10. The CDR3 has 15 residues. Germline V gene sequence: CDR1 SQVTM, CDR2 ANQGSEA.

In this sample, this clonotype turned up a few times. The chain joins TRBV6-1 to TRBJ2-1; maybe TRBD2 (6 bases). The CDR3 length is 13 residues. The V and J ends lost 6 bases and 10 bases respectively, with 16 bases between them. Germline V gives CDR1 MNHNS, CDR2 SASEGT. The CDR3 sequence: CASSGGMVWEQFF. The DNA of the CDR3 is TGTGCCAGCAGCGGCGGGATGGTATGGGAGCAGTTCTTC.

Remarks on this clonotype: An end of the junction does not agree with germline; a read error may underlie this. This chain joins TRBV10-2 and TRBJ1-5; tentative D call: TRBD1 (6 bases). Germline assignment: CDR1 WSHSY and CDR2 SAAADI. The CDR3 contains 15 residues. CDR3 bases: TGCGCCAGCAGGACAGGAGGGTATAGCAATCAGCCCCAGAATTTT. This sequence encodes CASRTGGYSNQPQNF.

Within the sample, this clonotype is medium-sized. CDR3 coding DNA: TGCAGTGCTCCCGGGCCGCGGGAGCAGTTCTTC. Translation: CSAPGPREQFF. The rearrangement links TRBV20-1 to TRBJ2-1, with unresolved D. The V and J ends lost 5 bases and 10 bases respectively, with 12 bases between them. The CDR3 loop spans 11 amino acids. Germline V gene sequence: CDR1 DFQATT, CDR2 SNEGSKA (reference sequence).

This clonotype was detected a few times. The chain employs TRBV20-1 and TRBJ2-2; tentatively, D is TRBD1 or TRBD2 (5 bases each). CDR1 is DFQATT and CDR2 is SNEGSKA in the germline V gene (reference sequence). CDR3 length: 16 amino acids. Trimming pared 0 bases from V and 5 bases from J, leaving 16 bases between. The CDR3 region has the DNA TGCAGTGCTAGAGATGTGGGGCTAGCAAGAACCGGGGAGCTGTTTTTT. Translated, it gives CSARDVGLARTGELFF.

The sample holds many counts of this clonotype. The chain employs TRBV29-1 and TRBJ2-2; D call uncertain. CDR1 and CDR2 from the germline V gene are SQVTM and ANQGSEA. The CDR3 extends over 13 amino acids. The germline V and J ends were trimmed by 7 bases and 0 bases, with 9 bases remaining between them. The CDR3 DNA follows: TGCAGCGCACTCCGATCGAACACCGGGGAGCTGTTTTTT. Its translation: CSALRSNTGELFF.

This clonotype was seen at least ten times. The chain is built from TRBV12-3 or TRBV12-4 and TRBJ1-3, with D hard to call. The ends were cut back, 6 bases at V and 0 bases at J, with 12 bases in the middle. The CDR3 runs 15 residues. The CDR3, as DNA: TGTGCCAGCAGGAGAGCGGGTCTCTCTGGAAACACCATATATTTT. The encoded protein is CASRRAGLSGNTIYF.

This clonotype was detected many times. This sequence joins TRBV20-1 and TRBJ2-3; TRBD2 matches 8 bases. The CDR3 extends over 15 amino acids. CDR1 and CDR2 from the germline V gene are DFQATT and SNEGSKA (reference sequence). Trimming cost V 6 bases and J 6 bases; bases outside gene matches: 14. This chain's CDR3 is CSAGASGGQQDTQYF. The CDR3 DNA follows: TGCAGTGCAGGGGCGTCGGGGGGGCAACAGGATACGCAGTATTTT.

There are many counts of this clonotype. This sequence joins TRBV20-1 and TRBJ2-3; D gene uncertain. CDR3 size: 13 residues. The V and J ends lost 3 bases and 2 bases respectively, with 9 bases between them. Germline CDR1 reads DFQATT; CDR2 reads SNEGSKA (reference sequence). The CDR3 coding sequence is TGCAGTGCTAGCTCCAGTATCACAGATACGCAGTATTTT. Translated, it gives CSASSSITDTQYF.

The sample holds many counts of this clonotype. The rearrangement uses TRBV5-1 and TRBJ1-2; no firm D call. Germline assignment: CDR1 SGHRS and CDR2 YFSETQ. Trimming cost V 3 bases and J 4 bases, with 7 bases left between them. CDR3 length: 12 amino acids. The CDR3 region has the DNA TGCGCCAGCAGCTCCGGGGTCTATGGCTACACCTTC. This codes for CASSSGVYGYTF.

The chain joins TRBV7-3 to TRBJ2-1, with a possible D match to TRBD1 (5 bases). Germline V gene data show CDR1 as SGHTA and CDR2 as FQGTGA. V shed 1 base and J shed 9 bases, with 10 bases lying between them. This CDR3 region has 13 residues. The CDR3 nucleotides read TGTGCCAGCAGCTTAAGCGTTGGGGCTGAGCAGTTCTTC. Its protein product is CASSLSVGAEQFF.

This clonotype has a count of ten or more. This chain uses TRBV7-2 with TRBJ1-5; D is uncertain. With 3 bases removed from V and 0 bases from J, the gap between germline ends came to 12 bases. The CDR3 extends over 16 amino acids. Germline V gene data show CDR1 as SGHTA and CDR2 as FQGNSA. The CDR3, as DNA: TGTGCCAGCAGCTTTTCGGGGAGCGGTAGCAATCAGCCCCAGCATTTT. Translation: CASSFSGSGSNQPQHF.

This clonotype was found many times. The chain has TRBV5-6 and TRBJ1-5; D is ambiguous. V was clipped by 4 bases and J by 6 bases, with 8 bases between them. Germline V lookup: CDR1 SGHDT, CDR2 YYEEEE. This CDR3 has 12 residues. This CDR3 is CASSHGPQPQHF. As DNA, the CDR3 is TGTGCCAGCAGCCACGGACCTCAGCCCCAGCATTTT. The full variable domain, its missing parts supplied by reference TRBV5-6 and TRBJ1-5, is DAGVTQSPTHLIKTRGQQVTLRCSPKSGHDTVSWYQQALGQGPQFIFQYYEEEERQRGNFPDRFSGHQFPNYSSELNVNALLLGDSALYLCASSHGPQPQHFGDGTRLSIL.

The rearrangement links TRBV18 to TRBJ2-7, with 8 bases matching TRBD1. Germline V gene sequence: CDR1 KGHSH, CDR2 LQKENI. The CDR3 length is 16 residues. J lost 4 bases, V lost 0 bases, and 8 bases had no gene match. Here the CDR3 reads CASSPPRTGPEYEQYF. The CDR3 nucleotides are TGTGCCAGCTCACCACCTAGGACAGGGCCGGAATACGAGCAGTACTTC.

This clonotype was seen ten or more times. The CDR3 sequence is CSASVVGVDQPQHF. Here the CDR3 DNA reads TGCAGTGCTTCGGTGGTGGGTGTGGATCAGCCCCAGCATTTT. This chain uses TRBV20-1 with TRBJ1-5, with D unresolved. Trimming removed 5 bases at V and 5 bases at J, with 16 bases between. This CDR3 is 14 amino acids long. The V gene's germline CDR1 is DFQATT and CDR2 SNEGSKA (reference sequence).